The 6 T cell receptor beta chains reported below all come from one sample, sequenced in a study of T cells in Graves' hyperthyroidism and ophthalmopathy. There were TCR beta CDR3 regions amplified from RNA transcripts. With the HTBI primer set, the TCR CDR3 went through a first round of RT-PCR. TCRdb re-derived calls from the multiplex PCR reads in MiXCR, one entry per CDR3 protein. The table has some 300,000 distinct CDR3 sequences, 15% to 20% seen once; the top ten hold just under 40%. The specimen was blood. The receptors shown here come from a man in his fifties or sixties with Graves' ophthalmopathy.

The chain carries TRBV5-1 and TRBJ1-1; 7 nucleotides line up with TRBD1. The CDR3 length is 14 residues. V shed 3 bases, J shed 4 bases, and the junction held 6 bases outside the gene matches. Germline loops: CDR1 SGHRS, CDR2 YFSETQ. The CDR3 coding sequence is TGCGCCAGCAGCTGGGAGACAGGGAGCACTGAAGCTTTCTTT. It yields the protein CASSWETGSTEAFF.

The chain recombines TRBV10-3 with TRBJ2-1, with no clear D. CDR3 length: 13 residues. The V end was cut by 0 bases, the J end by 7 bases, with 7 bases between. Germline V gene lookup returns CDR1 ENHRY and CDR2 SYGVKD. This CDR3 is CAISESLGNEQFF. As DNA, the CDR3 is TGTGCCATCAGTGAGTCCTTAGGGAATGAGCAGTTCTTC.

The chain has TRBV20-1 and TRBJ2-5; TRBD2 matches at 11 bases. This CDR3 region has 17 residues. V was pared by 2 bases and J by 5 bases, with 13 bases of the junction left unmatched. Germline-derived CDR1 and CDR2 are DFQATT and SNEGSKA (reference sequence). The CDR3: CSARLQSIAGGPETQYF. The CDR3 coding sequence is TGCAGTGCTAGACTCCAAAGTATAGCGGGAGGGCCTGAGACCCAGTACTTC.

This clonotype was counted many times. V is TRBV28 and J is TRBJ2-2; tentatively, D is TRBD1 (6 bases). The ends were cut back, 5 bases at V and 2 bases at J, with 12 bases in the middle. This CDR3 has 15 residues. Germline V lookup: CDR1 MDHEN, CDR2 SYDVKM. CDR3 in DNA: TGTGCCAGCAGTACCCACAGGGAAAACACCGGGGAGCTGTTTTTT. The encoded protein is CASSTHRENTGELFF.

The rearrangement links TRBV5-1 to TRBJ2-3; 12 bases are shared with TRBD2. The CDR3 has 15 amino acids. V gave up 7 bases and J gave up 9 bases; unmatched junction bases: 12. Germline V gives CDR1 SGHRS, CDR2 YFSETQ. CDR3 nucleotide sequence: TGCGCCAGCCGAAGACTAGCGGGAGCGGTAGAGACGCAGTATTTT. Amino acids: CASRRLAGAVETQYF.

This clonotype was recorded at least ten times. The chain combines TRBV5-1 with TRBJ1-1; D is unclear. The CDR3 is made up of 14 amino acids. Trimming shortened V by 0 bases and J by 11 bases, and 17 bases separated the two germline ends. Per germline, CDR1 SGHRS and CDR2 YFSETQ. This CDR3 is CASSLGATETGAFF. The CDR3 DNA reads as TGCGCCAGCAGCTTGGGGGCCACCGAGACGGGGGCTTTCTTT.